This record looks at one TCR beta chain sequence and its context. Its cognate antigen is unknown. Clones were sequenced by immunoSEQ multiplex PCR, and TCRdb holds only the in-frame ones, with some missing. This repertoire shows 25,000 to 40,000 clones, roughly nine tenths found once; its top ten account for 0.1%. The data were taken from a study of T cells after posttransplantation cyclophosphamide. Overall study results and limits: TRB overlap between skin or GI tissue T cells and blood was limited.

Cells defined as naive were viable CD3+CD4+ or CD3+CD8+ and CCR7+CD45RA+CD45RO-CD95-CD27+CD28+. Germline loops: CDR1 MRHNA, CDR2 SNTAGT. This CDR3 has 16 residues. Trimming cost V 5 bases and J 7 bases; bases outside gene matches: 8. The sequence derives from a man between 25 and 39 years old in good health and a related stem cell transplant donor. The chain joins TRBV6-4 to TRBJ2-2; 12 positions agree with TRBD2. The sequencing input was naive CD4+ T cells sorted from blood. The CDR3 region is CASSPLAGGSLGELFF. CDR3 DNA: TGTGCCAGCAGTCCACTAGCGGGGGGATCCCTCGGGGAGCTGTTTTTT.